The present entry profiles one T cell receptor (beta chain) with its context. Its antigen is unknown. Produced via immunoSEQ multiplex PCR; TCRdb's table is partial and in-frame only. The sample holds about 40,000 clones, roughly 88% seen once. This entry belongs to a study of T cell responses to AZD1222 COVID-19 vaccine. Study-level points and caveats: Spike-specific TCR breadth and depth went up after people got two AZD1222 doses. Among vaccine-associated CD4 TCRs, coverage spanned spike, with dominance at 160-218 and 743-854. Repertoires were obtained only post-peak T cell response.

The CDR3 length is 12 residues. The junction had 6 bases not matched to a gene; V was cut back by 8 bases and J by 8 bases. Per germline, CDR1 SNHLY and CDR2 FYNNEI. This specimen was peripheral blood, taken 28 days after the second dose of the MenACWY control vaccine. The chain uses TRBV2 and TRBJ2-4; TRBD1 agrees at 7 bases. This TCR was sampled from an adult who received the MenACWY meningococcal vaccine as a control. The CDR3 here is CASAVTGDIQYF. The CDR3 nucleotides are TGTGCCAGCGCGGTCACAGGGGACATTCAGTACTTC.